This T cell receptor beta chain was captured in a study of regulatory T cells in long-lasting Graves disease. This clonotype was detected many times. The CDR3 covers 16 residues. The germline gives CDR1 LNHNV, CDR2 YYDKDF (reference sequence). Trimming pared 0 bases from V and 0 bases from J, leaving 12 bases between. The time point was: newly diagnosed GD, antithyroid drugs for less than 3 months. PBMCs provided the RNA from which the TCR library was made. Relying on iRepertoire HTBI primers and Arm-PCR of CDR3 regions, the team built TCR beta libraries. TCRdb itself ran the multiplex PCR reads through MiXCR, one entry per CDR3 protein. Here the sample spans over 300,000 distinct CDR3 sequences, 15% to 18% being singletons.

This sequence originates from a female donor with Graves disease. The chain couples TRBV15 to TRBJ2-7; no reliable D call. The sample in question was peripheral blood mononuclear cells (PBMCs), obtained at new diagnosis, from a patient treated with antithyroid drugs. CDR3 in DNA: TGTGCCACCAGCAGAGAGAGGACGGTTAACTCCTACGAGCAGTACTTC. This translates into CATSRERTVNSYEQYF.